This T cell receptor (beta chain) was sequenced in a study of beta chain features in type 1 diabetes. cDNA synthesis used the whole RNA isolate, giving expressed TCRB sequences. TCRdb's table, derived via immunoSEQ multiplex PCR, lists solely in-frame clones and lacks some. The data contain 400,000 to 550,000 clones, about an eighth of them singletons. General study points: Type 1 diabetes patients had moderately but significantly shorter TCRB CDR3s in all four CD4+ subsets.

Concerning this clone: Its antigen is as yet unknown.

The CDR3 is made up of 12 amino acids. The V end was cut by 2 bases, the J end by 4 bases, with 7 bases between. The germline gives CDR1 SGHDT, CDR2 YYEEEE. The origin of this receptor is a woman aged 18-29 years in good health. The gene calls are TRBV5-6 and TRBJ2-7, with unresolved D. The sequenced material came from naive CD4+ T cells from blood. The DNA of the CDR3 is TGTGCCAGCAGCTTTGGTCGATACGAGCAGTACTTC. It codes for CASSFGRYEQYF.